One and the same sample provided the 9 T cell receptor beta chains below, sequenced in a study of regulatory T cells in long-lasting Graves disease. Time point described: persistent/refractory GD, antithyroid drugs over 5 years with positive TRAb. Extracted RNA from PBMCs served as the source of the TCR library. Relying on iRepertoire HTBI primers and Arm-PCR of CDR3 regions, the team built TCR beta libraries. TCRdb reanalysed the multiplex PCR reads using MiXCR and keeps one entry per CDR3 protein. The table includes about 460,000 distinct CDR3 sequences, about 20% detected once. The sequencing used peripheral blood mononuclear cells (PBMCs), collected when the disease was refractory, from a patient treated with antithyroid drugs. The receptors were gathered from a female donor with Graves disease.

The chain uses TRBV19 and TRBJ1-2, with D perhaps matching TRBD1 (6 bases). This CDR3 spans 15 amino acids. Trimming cost V 6 bases and J 0 bases, with 14 bases left between them. CDR1 and CDR2 (germline): LNHDA, SQIVND (reference sequence). DNA of the CDR3: TGTGCCAGTAGCGGATGGACAGAAGCTAACTATGGCTACACCTTC. Protein sequence: CASSGWTEANYGYTF.

This clonotype occurred many times. The chain carries TRBV11-1 and TRBJ2-5; D is unclear. This CDR3 has 14 amino acids. Germline V gene data show CDR1 as SGHAT and CDR2 as FQDESV (reference sequence). Trimming removed 5 bases from V and 1 base from J, with 11 bases in between. CDR3 sequence: CASSKETFQETQYF. Written as DNA, the CDR3 is TGTGCCAGCAGCAAGGAGACGTTCCAAGAGACCCAGTACTTC.

The table lists this clonotype with many counts. The genes are TRBV15 and TRBJ2-7; the D is unclear. Per germline, CDR1 LNHNV and CDR2 YYDKDF (reference sequence). CDR3 length equals 12 residues. V gave up 9 bases and J gave up 0 bases, with 9 bases separating them. The CDR3 region has the DNA TGTGCCACTATGGCGGACTCCTACGAGCAGTACTTC. Protein product: CATMADSYEQYF.

This rearrangement joins TRBV28 to TRBJ1-5; 8 bases agree with TRBD1. The germline gives CDR1 MDHEN, CDR2 SYDVKM. CDR3 length: 18 amino acids. V gave up 6 bases and J gave up 1 base; unmatched junction bases: 14. The CDR3 coding sequence is TGTGCCAGCAGCCAAGCCATTTACCAGGGGGCCAGCAATCAGCCCCAGCATTTT. It translates to CASSQAIYQGASNQPQHF.

This clonotype was counted between two and nine times. The V and J genes are TRBV7-9 and TRBJ2-7; 10 positions agree with TRBD2. V shed 1 base and J 5 bases; nucleotides not matched to a gene: 2. CDR1 SEHNR and CDR2 FQNEAQ come from the germline V gene (reference sequence). The CDR3 spans 14 residues. Here the CDR3 reads CASSLEGLADEQYF. CDR3 bases: TGTGCCAGCAGCTTAGAAGGACTAGCGGACGAGCAGTACTTC.

The gene calls are TRBV4-3 and TRBJ1-4; no firm D call. The CDR3 has 15 residues. CDR1 is LGHNA, CDR2 YSLEER, per germline. The germline V and J ends were trimmed by 3 bases and 6 bases, with 14 bases remaining between them. The CDR3 coding sequence is TGCGCCAGCAGCCAGAACGGGCCATCGGATGAAAAACTGTTTTTT. Residues: CASSQNGPSDEKLFF.

This clonotype has just a few counts. The chain joins TRBV5-1 to TRBJ1-1, with 8 bases matching TRBD1. Germline CDR1 SGHRS, CDR2 YFSETQ. The V and J ends lost 1 base and 1 base, in that order; junction bases with no gene match: 3. This CDR3 has 15 residues. The CDR3 region has the DNA TGCGCCAGCAGCTTGACAGGGGGGCAGAACACTGAAGCTTTCTTT. Its translation: CASSLTGGQNTEAFF.

The table lists this clonotype with many counts. This chain links TRBV10-3 with TRBJ1-2; no firm D call. The germline V and J ends were trimmed by 4 bases and 1 base, with 16 bases remaining between them. This CDR3 has 16 amino acids. Per germline, CDR1 ENHRY and CDR2 SYGVKD. The CDR3 nucleotides read TGTGCCATCAGTGCCGGACGGGATGATGTTAACTATGGCTACACCTTC. It codes for CAISAGRDDVNYGYTF.

The J gene is TRBJ2-3, the V gene TRBV2; D gene uncertain. The CDR3 is 15 amino acids. V lost 5 bases, J lost 0 bases, and 12 bases lay in between. Germline V gene lookup returns CDR1 SNHLY and CDR2 FYNNEI. The DNA of the CDR3 is TGTGCCAGCAGTTACCTAGTCCCCAGCACAGATACGCAGTATTTT. Its protein is CASSYLVPSTDTQYF.